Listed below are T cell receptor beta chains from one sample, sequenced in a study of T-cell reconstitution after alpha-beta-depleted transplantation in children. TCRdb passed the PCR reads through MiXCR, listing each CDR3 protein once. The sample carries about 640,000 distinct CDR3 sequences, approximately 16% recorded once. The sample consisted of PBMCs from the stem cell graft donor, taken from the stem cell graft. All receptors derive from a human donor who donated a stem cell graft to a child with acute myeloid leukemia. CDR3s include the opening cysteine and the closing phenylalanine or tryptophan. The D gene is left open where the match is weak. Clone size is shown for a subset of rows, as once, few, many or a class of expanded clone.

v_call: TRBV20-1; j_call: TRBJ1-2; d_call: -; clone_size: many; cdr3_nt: TGCAGTGCTAGGGGGACGGAGAGTTCTCTCTATGGCTACACCTTC; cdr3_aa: CSARGTESSLYGYTF
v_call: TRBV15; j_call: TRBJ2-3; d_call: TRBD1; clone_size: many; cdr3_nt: TGTGCCACCAGCAGAGACGGGACAGGGAAAGATACGCAGTATTTT; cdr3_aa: CATSRDGTGKDTQYF
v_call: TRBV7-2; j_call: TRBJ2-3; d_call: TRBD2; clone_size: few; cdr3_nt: TGTGCCAGCAGCTTTACTTGGACTAGCGGGGGGGGTAGCACAGATACGCAGTATTTT; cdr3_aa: CASSFTWTSGGGSTDTQYF
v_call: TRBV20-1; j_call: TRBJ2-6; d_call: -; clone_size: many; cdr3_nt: TGCAGTGCTAGAGCTGGTGGGGCCAACGTCCTGACTTTC; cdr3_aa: CSARAGGANVLTF
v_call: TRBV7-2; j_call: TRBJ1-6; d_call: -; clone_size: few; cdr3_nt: TGTGCCAGCAGCTCAGGTGGGGCAGGGAATTCACCCCTCCACTTT; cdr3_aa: CASSSGGAGNSPLHF
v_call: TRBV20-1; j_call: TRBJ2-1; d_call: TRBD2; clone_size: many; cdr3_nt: TGCAGTGCTAAAAGATCTTTAGCGGGGGGGATGAAGGGGCAGTTCTTC; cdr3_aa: CSAKRSLAGGMKGQFF
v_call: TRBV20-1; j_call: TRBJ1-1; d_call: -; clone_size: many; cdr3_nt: TGCAGTGCTAGAGAGGGTATTGAAGCTTTCTTT; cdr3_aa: CSAREGIEAFF
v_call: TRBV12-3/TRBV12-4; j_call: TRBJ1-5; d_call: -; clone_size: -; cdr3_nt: TGTGCCAGCAGTAGAGGACTTCCCAATCAGCCCCAGCATTTT; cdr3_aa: CASSRGLPNQPQHF
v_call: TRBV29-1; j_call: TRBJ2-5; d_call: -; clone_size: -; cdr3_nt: TGCAGCGTTGAAGGAGACCAAGAGACCCAGTACTTC; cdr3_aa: CSVEGDQETQYF
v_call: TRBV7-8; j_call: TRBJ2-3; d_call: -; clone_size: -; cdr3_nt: TGTGCCAGCAGGGACTCGACAGGGAGGCTTACGCAGTATTTT; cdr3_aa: CASRDSTGRLTQYF
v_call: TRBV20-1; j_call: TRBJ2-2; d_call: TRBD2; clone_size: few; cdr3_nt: TGCAGTGCTAGGGTGGGGGGGATGAACACCGGGGAGCTGTTTTTT; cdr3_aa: CSARVGGMNTGELFF
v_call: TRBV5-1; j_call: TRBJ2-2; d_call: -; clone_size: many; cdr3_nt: TGCGCCAGCAGCTTTACCGCGAACACCGGGGAGCTGTTTTTT; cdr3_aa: CASSFTANTGELFF
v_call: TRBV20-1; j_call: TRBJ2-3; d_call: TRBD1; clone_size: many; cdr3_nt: TGCAGTGCTAGTAGAGGGGGCGCAGATACGCAGTATTTT; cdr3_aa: CSASRGGADTQYF
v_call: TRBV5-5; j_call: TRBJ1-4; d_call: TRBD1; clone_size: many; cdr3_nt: TGTGCCAGCAGCCGCCATTCCGGACAGGGGGGAGGAGAAAAACTGTTTTTT; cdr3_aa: CASSRHSGQGGGEKLFF
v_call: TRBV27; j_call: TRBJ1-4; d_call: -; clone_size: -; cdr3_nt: TGTGCCAGCAGTCCCCAGGGTGCAACTAATGAAAAACTGTTTTTT; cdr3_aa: CASSPQGATNEKLFF
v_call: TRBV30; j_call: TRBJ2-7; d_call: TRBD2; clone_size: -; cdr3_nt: TGTGCCTGGAGTGAGGGGCTAGCGGGGGGATACGAGCAGTACTTC; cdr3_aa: CAWSEGLAGGYEQYF
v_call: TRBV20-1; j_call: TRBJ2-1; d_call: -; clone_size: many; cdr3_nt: TGCAGTGCTAGAAAAGGGGGGCCAGGCGATGAGCAGTTCTTC; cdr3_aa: CSARKGGPGDEQFF
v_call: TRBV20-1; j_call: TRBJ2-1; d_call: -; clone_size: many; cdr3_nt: TGCAGTGCTCACGGGGTAGTTAATGAGCAGTTCTTC; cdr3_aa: CSAHGVVNEQFF
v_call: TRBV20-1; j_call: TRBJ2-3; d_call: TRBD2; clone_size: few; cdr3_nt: TGCAGTGCTAGAGGCCTAGCGGGGGCGGGCAAAACAGATACGCAGTATTTT; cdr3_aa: CSARGLAGAGKTDTQYF
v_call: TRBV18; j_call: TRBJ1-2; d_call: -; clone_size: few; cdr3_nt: TGTGCCAGCTCACCAACGACAGTCGATGGCTACACCTTC; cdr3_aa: CASSPTTVDGYTF
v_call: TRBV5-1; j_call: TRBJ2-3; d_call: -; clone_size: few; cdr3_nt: TGCGCCAGCAGCTTAGAGCGGGTGTTCCCGGATACGCAGTATTTT; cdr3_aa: CASSLERVFPDTQYF
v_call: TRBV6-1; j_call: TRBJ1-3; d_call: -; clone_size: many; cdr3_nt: TGTGCCACTTTCGGCGAGGGCTCTGGAAACACCATATATTTT; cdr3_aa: CATFGEGSGNTIYF
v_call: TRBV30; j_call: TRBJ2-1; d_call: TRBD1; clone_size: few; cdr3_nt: TGTGCCTGGATGGTGAGGGGACAGGGGGCAAGACAGTTCTTC; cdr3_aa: CAWMVRGQGARQFF
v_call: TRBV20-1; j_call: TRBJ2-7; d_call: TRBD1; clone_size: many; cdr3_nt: TGCAGTGCTAGAAGCAATACAGGGGTGAGAGAGCAGTACTTC; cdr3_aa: CSARSNTGVREQYF
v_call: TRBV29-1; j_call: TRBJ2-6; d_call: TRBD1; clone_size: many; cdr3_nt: TGCAGCGTTTATGGGACAGGGATCTCTGGGGCCAACGTCCTGACTTTC; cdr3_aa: CSVYGTGISGANVLTF
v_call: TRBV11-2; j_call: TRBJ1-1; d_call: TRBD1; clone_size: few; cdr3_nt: TGTGCCAGCACCCCGACAGGGAACATTGAAGCTTTCTTT; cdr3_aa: CASTPTGNIEAFF
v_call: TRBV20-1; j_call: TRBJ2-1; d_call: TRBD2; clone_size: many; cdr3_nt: TGCAGTGCTAGAGCTATAGCGGGGGGGCGAAATGAGCAGTTCTTC; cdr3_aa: CSARAIAGGRNEQFF
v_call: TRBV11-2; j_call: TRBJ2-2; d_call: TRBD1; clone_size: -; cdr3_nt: TGTGCCAGCAGCAGACCGGGACAGGGGCCGGCCGGGGAGCTGTTTTTT; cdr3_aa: CASSRPGQGPAGELFF
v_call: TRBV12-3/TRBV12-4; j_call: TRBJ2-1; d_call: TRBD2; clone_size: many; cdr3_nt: TGTGCCAGCGAGATGGGCGGGGGGGCTGATGAGCAGTTCTTC; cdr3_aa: CASEMGGGADEQFF
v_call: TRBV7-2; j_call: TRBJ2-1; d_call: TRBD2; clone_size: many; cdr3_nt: TGTGCCAGCAGCTTCCGTAGCGGGGGGGCCAATGAGCAGTTCTTC; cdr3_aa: CASSFRSGGANEQFF
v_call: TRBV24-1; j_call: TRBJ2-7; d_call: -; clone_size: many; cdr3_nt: TGTGCCACCAGTGAACGTACAGAAAGCGAGCAGTACTTC; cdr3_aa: CATSERTESEQYF
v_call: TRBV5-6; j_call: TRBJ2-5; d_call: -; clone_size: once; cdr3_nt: TGTGCCAGCAGCTTAGGGCGGCTAGGGGAGACCCAGTACTTC; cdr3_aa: CASSLGRLGETQYF
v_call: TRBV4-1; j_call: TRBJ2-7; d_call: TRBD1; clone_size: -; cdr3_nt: TGCGCCAGCAGTCTTAGATCGGGACAGGGCGGCGAGCAGTACTTC; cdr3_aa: CASSLRSGQGGEQYF
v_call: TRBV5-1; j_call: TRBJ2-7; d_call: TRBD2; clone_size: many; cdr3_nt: TGCGCCAGCAGCTTGCGCGGGGGGGAGGACTACGAGCAGTACTTC; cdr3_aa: CASSLRGGEDYEQYF
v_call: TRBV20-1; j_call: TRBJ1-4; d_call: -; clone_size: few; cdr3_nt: TGCAGTGCTAGAGCCCGCGACGAAAAACTGTTTTTT; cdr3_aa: CSARARDEKLFF
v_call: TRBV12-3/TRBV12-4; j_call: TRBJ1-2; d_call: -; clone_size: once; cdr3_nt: TGTGTCAGCAGTTTATCTGGGGGAGGCTACACCTTC; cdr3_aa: CVSSLSGGGYTF
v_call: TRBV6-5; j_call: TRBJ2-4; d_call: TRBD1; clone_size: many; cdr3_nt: TGTGCCAGCAGTTCATCCGGGACAGGGGGCATTCAGTACTTC; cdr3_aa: CASSSSGTGGIQYF
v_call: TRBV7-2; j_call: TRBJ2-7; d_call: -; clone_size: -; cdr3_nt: TGTGCCAGCAGCAGACAGGGAGGCGAGCAGTACTTC; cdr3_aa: CASSRQGGEQYF
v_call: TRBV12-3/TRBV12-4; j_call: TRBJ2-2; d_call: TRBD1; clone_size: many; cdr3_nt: TGTGCCAGCAGCCTCAGACAGGGAAGGGGAAGCCGGGAGCTGTTTTTT; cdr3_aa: CASSLRQGRGSRELFF
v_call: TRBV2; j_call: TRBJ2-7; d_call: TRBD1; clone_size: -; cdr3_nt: TGTGCCAGCAGTGAAGGGTTGCGAGGACAGGGGGCGGAAGAGCAGTACTTC; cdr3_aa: CASSEGLRGQGAEEQYF
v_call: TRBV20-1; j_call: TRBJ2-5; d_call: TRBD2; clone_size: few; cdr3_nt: TGCAGTGGCACGACTAGCGGGGGTAGGGAGACCCAGTACTTC; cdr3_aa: CSGTTSGGRETQYF
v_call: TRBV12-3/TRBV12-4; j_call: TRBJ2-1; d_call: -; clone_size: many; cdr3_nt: TGTGCCAGCAGTTTGCTGGGGGAGGAGTACAATGAGCAGTTCTTC; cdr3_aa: CASSLLGEEYNEQFF
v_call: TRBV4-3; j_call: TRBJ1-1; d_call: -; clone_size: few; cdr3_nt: TGCGCCAGCAGCTTTGGACCGGCCACTGAAGCTTTCTTT; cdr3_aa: CASSFGPATEAFF
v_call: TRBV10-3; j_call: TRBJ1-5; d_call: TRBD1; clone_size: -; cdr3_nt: TGTGCCATCGCAAACTCGGACAGGGCGGGACAGCCCCAGCATTTT; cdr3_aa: CAIANSDRAGQPQHF
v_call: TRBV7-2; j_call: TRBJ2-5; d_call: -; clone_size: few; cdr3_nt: TGTGCCAGCAGCTTAGCGGCAGCGCGGGTGGAGACCCAGTACTTC; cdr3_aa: CASSLAAARVETQYF
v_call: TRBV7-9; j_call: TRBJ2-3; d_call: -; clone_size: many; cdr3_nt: TGTGCCAGCAGCTTGACCTGGAGGCACACAGATACGCAGTATTTT; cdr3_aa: CASSLTWRHTDTQYF
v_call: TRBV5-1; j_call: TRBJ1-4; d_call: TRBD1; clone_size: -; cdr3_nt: TGCGCCAGCAGCTTCTATGGGACAGGGGATGAAAAACTGTTTTTT; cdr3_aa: CASSFYGTGDEKLFF
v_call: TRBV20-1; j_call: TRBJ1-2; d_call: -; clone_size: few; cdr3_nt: TGCAGTGCTAGAGTAACCGGGACCGACTATGGCTACACCTTC; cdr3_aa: CSARVTGTDYGYTF
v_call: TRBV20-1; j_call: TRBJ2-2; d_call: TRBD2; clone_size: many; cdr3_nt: TGCAGTGCTAGAGAAGGACTAGCGGGGGGCCTTTTCACCGGGGAGCTGTTTTTT; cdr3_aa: CSAREGLAGGLFTGELFF
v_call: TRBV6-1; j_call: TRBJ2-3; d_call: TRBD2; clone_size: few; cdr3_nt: TGTGCCAGCGGTAGCGGGGGCTCGGGGACAGATACGCAGTATTTT; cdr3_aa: CASGSGGSGTDTQYF
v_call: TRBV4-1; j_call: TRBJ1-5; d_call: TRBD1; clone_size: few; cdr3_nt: TGCGCCAGCAGCCCTGGGACAGACCATAATCAGCCCCAGCATTTT; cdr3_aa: CASSPGTDHNQPQHF
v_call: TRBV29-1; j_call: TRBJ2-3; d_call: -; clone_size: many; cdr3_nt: TGCAGCGTTTCGGGCATACTGGTGGCAGATACGCAGTATTTT; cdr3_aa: CSVSGILVADTQYF
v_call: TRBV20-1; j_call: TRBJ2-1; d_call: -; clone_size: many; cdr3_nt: TGCAGTGCTAGAGATCTCCGTTCACATACCTACAATGAGCAGTTCTTC; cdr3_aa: CSARDLRSHTYNEQFF
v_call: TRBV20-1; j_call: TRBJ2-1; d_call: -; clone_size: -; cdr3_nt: TGCAGTGCGGGACGTGCTAATGAGCAGTTCTTC; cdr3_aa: CSAGRANEQFF
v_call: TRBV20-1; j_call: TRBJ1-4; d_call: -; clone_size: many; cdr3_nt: TGCAGTGCTAGGGGGTATCCACCAACTAATGAAAAACTGTTTTTT; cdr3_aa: CSARGYPPTNEKLFF
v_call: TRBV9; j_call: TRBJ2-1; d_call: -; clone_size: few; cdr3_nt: TGTGCCAGCAGCGTAGATCTGGGCAGTTACAATGAGCAGTTCTTC; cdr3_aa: CASSVDLGSYNEQFF
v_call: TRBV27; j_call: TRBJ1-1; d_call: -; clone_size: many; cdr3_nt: TGTGCCAGCAGTTTTCCAGGGAAGAACACTGAAGCTTTCTTT; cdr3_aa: CASSFPGKNTEAFF
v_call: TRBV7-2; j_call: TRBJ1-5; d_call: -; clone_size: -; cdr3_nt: TGTGCCAGCAGCCTCGTTAAAGGGAACAATCAGCCCCAGCATTTT; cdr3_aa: CASSLVKGNNQPQHF
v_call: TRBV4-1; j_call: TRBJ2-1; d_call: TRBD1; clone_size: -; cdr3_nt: TGCGCCAGCAGCCAAGCCCTCGTATCCGGGACAGAAAACAATGAGCAGTTCTTC; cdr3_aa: CASSQALVSGTENNEQFF